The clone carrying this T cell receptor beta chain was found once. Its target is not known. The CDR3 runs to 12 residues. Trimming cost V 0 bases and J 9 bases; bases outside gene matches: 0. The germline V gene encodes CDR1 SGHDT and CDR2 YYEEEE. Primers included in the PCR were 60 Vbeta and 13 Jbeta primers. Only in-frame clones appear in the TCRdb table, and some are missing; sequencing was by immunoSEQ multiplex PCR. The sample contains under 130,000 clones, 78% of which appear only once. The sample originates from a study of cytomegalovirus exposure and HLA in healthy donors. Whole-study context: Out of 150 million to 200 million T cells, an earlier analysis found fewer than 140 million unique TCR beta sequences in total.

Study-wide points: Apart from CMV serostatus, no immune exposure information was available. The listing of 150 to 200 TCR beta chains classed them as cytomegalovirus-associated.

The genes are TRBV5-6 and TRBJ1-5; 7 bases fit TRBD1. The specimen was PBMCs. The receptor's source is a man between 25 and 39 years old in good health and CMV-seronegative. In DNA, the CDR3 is TGTGCCAGCAGCTTGGACAGGGGGCCCCAGCATTTT. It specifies CASSLDRGPQHF.